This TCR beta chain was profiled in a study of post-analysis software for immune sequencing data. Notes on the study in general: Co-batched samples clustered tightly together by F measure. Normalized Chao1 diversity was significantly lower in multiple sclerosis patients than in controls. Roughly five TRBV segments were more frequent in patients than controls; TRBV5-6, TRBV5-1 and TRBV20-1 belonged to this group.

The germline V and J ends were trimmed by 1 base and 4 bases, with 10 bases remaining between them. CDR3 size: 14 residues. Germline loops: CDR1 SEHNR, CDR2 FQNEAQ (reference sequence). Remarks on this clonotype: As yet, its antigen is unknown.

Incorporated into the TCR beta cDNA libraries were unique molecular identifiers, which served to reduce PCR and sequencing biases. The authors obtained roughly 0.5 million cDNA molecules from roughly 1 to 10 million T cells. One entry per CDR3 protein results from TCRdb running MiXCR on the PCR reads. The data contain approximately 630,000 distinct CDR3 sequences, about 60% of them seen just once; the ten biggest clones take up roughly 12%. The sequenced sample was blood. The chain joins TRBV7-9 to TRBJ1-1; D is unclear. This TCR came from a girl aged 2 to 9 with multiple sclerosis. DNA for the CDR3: TGTGCCAGCAGCTTAGAGTCGGGCCTCACTGAAGCTTTCTTT. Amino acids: CASSLESGLTEAFF.